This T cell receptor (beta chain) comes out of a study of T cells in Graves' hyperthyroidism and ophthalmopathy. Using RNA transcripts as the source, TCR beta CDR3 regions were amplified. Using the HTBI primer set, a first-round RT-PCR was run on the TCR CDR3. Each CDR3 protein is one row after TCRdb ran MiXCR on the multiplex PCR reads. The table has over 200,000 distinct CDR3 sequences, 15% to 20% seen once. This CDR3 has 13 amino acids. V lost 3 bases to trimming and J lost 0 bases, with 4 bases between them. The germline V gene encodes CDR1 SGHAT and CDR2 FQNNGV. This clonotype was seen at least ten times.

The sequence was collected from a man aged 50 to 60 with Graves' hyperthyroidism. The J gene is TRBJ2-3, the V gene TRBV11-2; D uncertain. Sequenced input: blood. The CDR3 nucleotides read TGTGCCAGCAGCTTTTCTAGCACAGATACGCAGTATTTT. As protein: CASSFSSTDTQYF.